This T cell receptor (beta chain) is from a study of blood T cell repertoires in COVID-19. On the study more broadly: PBMCs, B-cell-depleted T cells, or T cells provided the cDNA or gDNA that made up the material.

Original processing notes: Scientists estimated how many nucleated cells there were by amplifying reference gene primers. Measured with immunoSEQ multiplex PCR; TCRdb has only the in-frame clones, and not every one. V and J calls and clone size are given by that table; D and trimming were obtained from the DNA. The repertoire consists of about 57,000 clones, with over 80% occurring once and the leading ten covering 22%. V dropped 6 bases and J dropped 2 bases, with 9 bases sitting between them. Germline CDR1 is ENHRY and CDR2 is SYGVKD. This CDR3 contains 13 residues. V usage is TRBV10-3 and J usage is TRBJ2-3, with D unclear. The sequencing input was peripheral blood. This receptor was identified in a woman aged 55-75 years with acute or convalescent COVID-19. The chain's CDR3 is CAIRAEATDTQYF. The CDR3 DNA is TGTGCCATCAGGGCTGAGGCCACAGATACGCAGTATTTT.